The T cell receptor (beta chain) described here comes from a study of blood T cell repertoires in COVID-19. This CDR3 is built from 16 residues. Germline trimming cut 4 bases from V and 3 bases from J; bases unmatched to any gene: 8. Germline V gene sequence: CDR1 LGHNA, CDR2 YSLEER. Assay used: immunoSEQ multiplex PCR; TCRdb lists only in-frame clones, some missing. The table records hundreds of thousands of clones, over 75% of them present only once. The sample consisted of peripheral blood. This chain uses TRBV4-3 with TRBJ2-2; 7 nucleotides match TRBD2. The source is a human donor in a cohort sampled during active COVID-19. CDR3 nucleotide sequence: TGCGCCAGCAGCCTTAGACGGGGAGGGGACACCGGGGAGCTGTTTTTT. It specifies CASSLRRGGDTGELFF.